The source of this T cell receptor (beta chain) is a study of blood T cell repertoires in COVID-19. This CDR3 has 14 amino acids. Deletions cut 3 bases from V and 2 bases from J, with 9 bases between. CDR1 is SGHAT and CDR2 is FQNNGV in the germline V gene. Only in-frame clones appear in the TCRdb table, and some are missing; sequencing was by immunoSEQ multiplex PCR. In the table there are roughly 48,000 clones, roughly 82% of which are singletons. Sample: peripheral blood. V and J are TRBV11-2 and TRBJ2-3; the D gene is possibly TRBD2 (6 bases). The clonotype comes from a middle-aged man with acute or convalescent COVID-19. The chain's CDR3 is CASSFRLVTDTQYF. The DNA for the CDR3 is TGTGCCAGCAGCTTTAGACTAGTCACAGATACGCAGTATTTT.